This TCR beta chain was obtained from a study of blood T cell repertoires in COVID-19. Study-level background: Acute-phase and convalescent COVID-19 samples originated in the United States, Italy and Spain. In each case, the material was cDNA or gDNA derived from T cells, B-cell-depleted T cells, or PBMCs.

This CDR3 has 15 residues. Looked up from germline, CDR1 is MNHEY and CDR2 is SVGEGT. With 5 bases removed from V and 3 bases from J, the gap between germline ends came to 13 bases. Original processing notes: Amplifying reference gene primers gave estimates of nucleated cell counts. Method: immunoSEQ multiplex PCR; TCRdb's copy keeps in-frame clones and lacks some. The D gene and trimming were derived from the DNA, and the V and J assignments and clone size from that table. Found here are 85,000 to 130,000 clones, around 90% of them singletons; the top ten hold 5.5% to 7%. The rearrangement uses TRBV6-2 or TRBV6-3 and TRBJ2-2; no clear D. Specimen: peripheral blood. The clonotype originates from a human donor in a cohort sampled during active COVID-19. Here the CDR3 DNA reads TGTGCCAGCAGTCCCCCGCAGGTCCACACCGGGGAGCTGTTTTTT. Its translation: CASSPPQVHTGELFF.